Presented here are 19 T cell receptor beta chains from one specimen sequenced in a study of blood T cell repertoires in COVID-19. Assay: immunoSEQ multiplex PCR; the TCRdb copy retains only in-frame clones and omits some. The sample has some 45,000 clones, 75% to 85% seen once. Specimen: peripheral blood. These receptors were collected from a man aged 80 or over in a cohort sampled during active COVID-19.

This clone was counted between two and nine times. J is TRBJ1-2 and V is TRBV2; D is possibly TRBD1 (5 bases). This CDR3 spans 15 amino acids. Trimming cost V 3 bases and J 4 bases, with 15 bases left between them. Germline V gives CDR1 SNHLY, CDR2 FYNNEI. The CDR3 DNA is TGTGCCAGCAGTGATACCGGGGGATTGAGCTATGGCTACACCTTC. Protein: CASSDTGGLSYGYTF.

This sequence joins TRBV25-1 and TRBJ1-5; possible D gene TRBD1, 5 bases. The germline V and J ends were trimmed by 8 bases and 6 bases, with 17 bases remaining between them. CDR1 and CDR2 from the germline V gene are MGHDK and SYGVNS. The CDR3 loop spans 14 amino acids. The CDR3 nucleotides read TGTGCCAGCGGGCTTGGGGGGGGGAGTCAGCCCCAGCATTTT. Residues: CASGLGGGSQPQHF.

The chain employs TRBV12-3 or TRBV12-4 and TRBJ2-1; 7 bases agree with TRBD2. This CDR3 region has 11 residues. V was clipped by 8 bases and J by 7 bases; unmatched bases: 2. CDR3 in amino acids: CASGGENEQFF. CDR3 DNA: TGTGCCAGCGGGGGGGAGAATGAGCAGTTCTTC.

The chain joins TRBV28 to TRBJ1-2; D is ambiguous. V was trimmed by 1 base and J by 4 bases, leaving 13 bases between them. The CDR3 contains 15 residues. Germline CDR1 MDHEN, CDR2 SYDVKM. The DNA for the CDR3 is TGTGCCAGCAGTTTATATGGCGAAGCGGGCTATGGCTACACCTTC. Encoded protein: CASSLYGEAGYGYTF.

The V gene is TRBV5-1, the J gene TRBJ2-6, with a weak D call TRBD1 (6 bases). The CDR3 totals 17 residues. V lost 2 bases and J 0 bases, leaving 12 bases between the germline ends. CDR1 is SGHRS, CDR2 YFSETQ, per germline. The CDR3 here is CASSFGTHNSGANVLTF. As DNA, the CDR3 is TGCGCCAGCAGCTTCGGGACACATAACTCTGGGGCCAACGTCCTGACTTTC.

The chain links TRBV13 to TRBJ2-7; 7 bases fit TRBD1. There are 16 residues in the CDR3. Per germline, CDR1 PRHDT and CDR2 FYEKMQ (reference sequence). The trim removed 5 bases at V and 0 bases at J, leaving 10 bases unmatched. The CDR3 sequence: CASSRWSGQSSYEQYF. Written as DNA, the CDR3 is TGTGCCAGCAGCCGATGGTCGGGACAGAGCTCCTACGAGCAGTACTTC. Variable domain in full (rest from reference TRBV13 and TRBJ2-7): AAGVIQSPRHLIKEKRETATLKCYPIPRHDTVYWYQQGPGQDPQFLISFYEKMQSDKGSIPDRFSAQQFSDYHSELNMSSLELGDSALYFCASSRWSGQSSYEQYFGPGTRLTVT.

The chain uses TRBV7-9 and TRBJ2-3, with TRBD1 matching 9 bases. V lost 6 bases to trimming and J lost 4 bases; unmatched junction nucleotides: 14. The CDR3 length is 17 residues. Germline V gives CDR1 SEHNR, CDR2 FQNEAQ (reference sequence). The CDR3 loop reads CASRQPLQGAWADTQYF. The CDR3 nucleotides are TGTGCCAGCAGACAACCGTTACAGGGGGCCTGGGCAGATACGCAGTATTTT. The whole variable domain, filled in from reference TRBV7-9 and TRBJ2-3, reads DTGVSQNPRHKITKRGQNVTFRCDPISEHNRLYWYRQTLGQGPEFLTYFQNEAQLEKSRLLSDRFSAERPKGSFSTLEIQRTEQGDSAMYLCASRQPLQGAWADTQYFGPGTRLTVL.

This clone was picked up one time. The chain links TRBV28 to TRBJ2-1, with a possible D match to TRBD2 (7 bases). Per the germline V gene, CDR1 is MDHEN and CDR2 is SYDVKM. This CDR3 region has 17 residues. The V end was cut by 5 bases, the J end by 2 bases, with 19 bases between. CDR3 sequence: CASSPWGGHETYNEQFF. CDR3 coding DNA: TGTGCCAGCAGTCCATGGGGGGGACACGAAACCTACAATGAGCAGTTCTTC.

The rearrangement uses TRBV27 and TRBJ2-7, with 7 bases that match TRBD1. This CDR3 is built from 15 residues. In germline, CDR1 is MNHEY, CDR2 SMNVEV (reference sequence). The V gene end was trimmed by 6 bases and the J gene end by 4 bases; junction bases not matched to a gene: 12. The CDR3 sequence is CASSHIHRGAYEQYF. The CDR3 coding sequence is TGTGCCAGCAGCCACATTCACAGGGGAGCTTACGAGCAGTACTTC.

This rearrangement joins TRBV13 to TRBJ2-1; unclear D gene. This CDR3 is 15 amino acids long. Trimming stripped 6 bases from V and 0 bases from J, with 12 bases between. The germline V gene encodes CDR1 PRHDT and CDR2 FYEKMQ (reference sequence). This CDR3 is CASSLRSGSYNEQFF. The CDR3 DNA sequence: TGTGCCAGCAGTTTGAGGTCGGGCTCCTACAATGAGCAGTTCTTC.

V is TRBV5-1 and J is TRBJ1-2; maybe TRBD1 (6 bases). Germline loops: CDR1 SGHRS, CDR2 YFSETQ. This CDR3 is 15 amino acids long. Trimming left V 5 bases short and J 2 bases short, with 16 bases between. The CDR3: CASSNTGQLNYGYTF. In DNA, the CDR3 is TGCGCCAGCAGTAACACCGGACAGCTAAACTATGGCTACACCTTC. The whole variable domain, remainder taken from reference TRBV5-1 and TRBJ1-2, is KAGVTQTPRYLIKTRGQQVTLSCSPISGHRSVSWYQQTPGQGLQFLFEYFSETQRNKGNFPGRFSGRQFSNSRSEMNVSTLELGDSALYLCASSNTGQLNYGYTFGSGTRLTVV.

This clone appeared a few times. The V gene is TRBV6-6, the J gene TRBJ2-5; tentative D call: TRBD1 (5 bases). In germline, CDR1 is MNHNY, CDR2 SVGAGI (reference sequence). Trimming cost V 5 bases and J 5 bases, with 12 bases left between them. The CDR3 sequence is 13 residues long. In DNA, the CDR3 is TGTGCCAGCAGTAGGGGTTTTCTCGAGACCCAGTACTTC. It is translated as CASSRGFLETQYF.

V is TRBV7-8 and J is TRBJ2-5; maybe TRBD2 (6 bases). CDR1 and CDR2 (germline): SGHVS, FQNEAQ. The CDR3 spans 11 residues. Trimming cost V 5 bases and J 9 bases, with 10 bases left between them. The CDR3 nucleotides are TGTGCCAGCAGCCCGACTAGGGCCCAGTACTTC. Its protein is CASSPTRAQYF.

This chain connects TRBV25-1 to TRBJ2-2; the D gene is possibly TRBD2 (5 bases). CDR3 length: 15 residues. V was shortened by 2 bases and J by 1 base, with 8 bases between the two germline ends. Per the germline V gene, CDR1 is MGHDK and CDR2 is SYGVNS. CDR3 residues: CASSEKGRNTGELFF. Here the CDR3 DNA reads TGTGCCAGCAGTGAAAAAGGGAGGAACACCGGGGAGCTGTTTTTT.

This clone was detected only once. J is TRBJ2-5 and V is TRBV9; tentatively, D is TRBD2 (6 bases). The germline V gene has CDR1 SGDLS and CDR2 YYNGEE. V lost 2 bases, J lost 4 bases, and 18 bases lay in between. The CDR3 covers 16 residues. The CDR3 loop reads CASSVLNGGLGETQYF. Here the CDR3 DNA reads TGTGCCAGCAGCGTTCTAAACGGGGGATTGGGAGAGACCCAGTACTTC.

V gene TRBV5-1 combines with J gene TRBJ1-1; a weak D match, TRBD1 (6 bases). Germline V gene sequence: CDR1 SGHRS, CDR2 YFSETQ. V shed 2 bases and J shed 7 bases, with 15 bases lying between them. The CDR3 loop spans 14 amino acids. CDR3 region: CASSFSQGTGEAFF. The DNA of the CDR3 is TGCGCCAGCAGCTTTTCACAGGGAACGGGTGAAGCTTTCTTT.

This sequence joins TRBV21-1 and TRBJ1-5; the table's D call TRBD1 went unverified against the DNA. TRBV21-1 is reported as a pseudogene. The CDR3 sequence is 13 residues long. The CDR3 coding sequence is TGTGCCAGCAGACAGATTAGCAATCAGCCCCAGCATTTT. Translated: CASRQISNQPQHF.

The rearrangement links TRBV7-9 to TRBJ1-1; tentative D call: TRBD1 (5 bases). CDR3 length: 15 amino acids. Trimming stripped 1 base from V and 2 bases from J, with 11 bases between. The V gene's germline CDR1 is SEHNR and CDR2 FQNEAQ (reference sequence). Written as DNA, the CDR3 is TGTGCCAGCAGCTTAGGTCAGGGTGGAAACACTGAAGCTTTCTTT. Protein sequence: CASSLGQGGNTEAFF.

The V and J genes are TRBV30 and TRBJ1-5; unclear D gene. The V gene lost 0 bases and the J gene lost 7 bases, with 16 bases spanning the gap. Germline values: CDR1 GTSNPN, CDR2 SVGIG (reference sequence). CDR3 length: 15 amino acids. The CDR3 DNA reads TGTGCCTGGAGTGTACCGGTTAGGGAGGGACAGCCCCAGCATTTT. It encodes CAWSVPVREGQPQHF.